Below are 18 T cell receptor beta chains sequenced from a single sample in a study of cytomegalovirus exposure and HLA in healthy donors. The PCR contained 60 Vbeta and 13 Jbeta primers. TCRdb's table, derived via immunoSEQ multiplex PCR, lists solely in-frame clones and lacks some. The profile shows about 190,000 clones, about 83% of them singletons. The material sequenced was PBMCs. The receptors originated from a woman aged 25 to 39 in good health and CMV-seropositive.

The chain has TRBV4-1 and TRBJ2-5; maybe TRBD1 (6 bases). Judging by the DNA end, TRBJ2-7 fits better; the J call may be wrong. Germline loops: CDR1 MGHRA, CDR2 YSYEKL. This CDR3 comprises 17 residues. The DNA of the CDR3 is TGCGCCAGCCGCCCCAAGTACAAGGGGGAAGGTAACTACGAGCAGTACTTC. Its protein is CASRPKYKGEGNYEQYF.

This rearrangement joins TRBV2 to TRBJ2-3, with 7 positions matching TRBD1. Unmatched junction bases numbered 9, after V lost 10 bases and J lost 2 bases. Germline CDR1 is SNHLY and CDR2 is FYNNEI. The CDR3 is 14 amino acids. CDR3 bases: TGTGCCACCTGGACAGGCAGATTCACAGATACGCAGTATTTT. This encodes CATWTGRFTDTQYF.

The genes are TRBV14 and TRBJ2-3; 7 bases fit TRBD2. The CDR3 sequence is 16 residues long. Unmatched junction bases numbered 7, after V lost 4 bases and J lost 0 bases. The germline CDR1 and CDR2 sequences are SGHDN and FVKESK. The CDR3 DNA reads TGTGCCAGCAGCCCTCCCCGGGACTACAGCACAGATACGCAGTATTTT. It encodes CASSPPRDYSTDTQYF. Supplemented by reference TRBV14 and TRBJ2-3, the full variable domain reads EAGVTQFPSHSVIEKGQTVTLRCDPISGHDNLYWYRRVMGKEIKFLLHFVKESKQDESGMPNNRFLAERTGGTYSTLKVQPAELEDSGVYFCASSPPRDYSTDTQYFGPGTRLTVL.

The chain uses TRBV7-9 and TRBJ2-5; perhaps TRBD1 as D (6 bases). V shed 6 bases and J shed 5 bases, with 13 bases lying between them. Germline V gene sequence: CDR1 SEHNR, CDR2 FQNEAQ (reference sequence). The CDR3 has 13 residues. CDR3 sequence reads: CASSPGARETQYF. For the CDR3, the DNA is TGTGCCAGCAGTCCAGGGGCGCGGGAGACCCAGTACTTC.

This chain connects TRBV5-1 to TRBJ1-1; D unclear. The germline V gene encodes CDR1 SGHRS and CDR2 YFSETQ. V lost 4 bases and J lost 1, with 8 bases in between. The CDR3 has 13 residues. CDR3 nucleotides: TGCGCCAGCAGCGCCGGCGGGAACACTGAAGCTTTCTTT. Amino acid sequence: CASSAGGNTEAFF.

The chain couples TRBV28 to TRBJ2-7; a possible D gene is TRBD2 (6 bases). With 8 bases removed from V and 1 base from J, the gap between germline ends came to 21 bases. This CDR3 has 16 residues. CDR1 and CDR2 (germline): MDHEN, SYDVKM. In DNA, the CDR3 is TGTGCCAGCGCCCCGCTACTCGACGGGGGTTCCTACGAGCAGTACTTC. Translating it yields CASAPLLDGGSYEQYF.

The chain recombines TRBV2 with TRBJ2-1; no firm D call. The germline V gene has CDR1 SNHLY and CDR2 FYNNEI. V was shortened by 3 bases and J by 1 base, with 16 bases between the two germline ends. The CDR3 loop spans 17 amino acids. The chain's CDR3 is CASSDPVFSDSYNEQFF. Written as DNA, the CDR3 is TGTGCCAGCAGTGATCCAGTTTTCAGTGATTCCTACAATGAGCAGTTCTTC.

The V call is TRBV5-6, the J call TRBJ1-1, with 9 bases matching TRBD1. Germline CDR1 and CDR2: SGHDT and YYEEEE. There are 14 residues in the CDR3. Losses at the gene ends were 5 bases for V and 1 base for J; bases not matched to a gene: 3. CDR3 nucleotide sequence: TGTGCCAGCAGGCTGACAGGGGGGAACACTGAAGCTTTCTTT. It yields the protein CASRLTGGNTEAFF. The whole variable domain, filled in from reference TRBV5-6 and TRBJ1-1, reads DAGVTQSPTHLIKTRGQQVTLRCSPKSGHDTVSWYQQALGQGPQFIFQYYEEEERQRGNFPDRFSGHQFPNYSSELNVNALLLGDSALYLCASRLTGGNTEAFFGQGTRLTVV.

The count of this clone is one. The rearrangement links TRBV5-1 to TRBJ1-6, with 9 bases identical to TRBD1. V trimming: 3 bases; J trimming: 7 bases; junction bases outside the gene matches: 2. Looked up from germline, CDR1 is SGHRS and CDR2 is YFSETQ. This CDR3 is 14 amino acids long. The CDR3 region is CASSSTGGNSPLHF. In DNA form, the CDR3 reads TGCGCCAGCAGCTCGACAGGGGGGAATTCACCCCTCCACTTT. Looking up the rest from reference TRBV5-1 and TRBJ1-6 gives the full variable domain: KAGVTQTPRYLIKTRGQQVTLSCSPISGHRSVSWYQQTPGQGLQFLFEYFSETQRNKGNFPGRFSGRQFSNSRSEMNVSTLELGDSALYLCASSSTGGNSPLHFGNGTRLTVT.

The chain employs TRBV29-1 and TRBJ2-5; the match to TRBD1 covers 7 bases. There are 13 residues in the CDR3. Trimming took 4 bases from V and 4 from J; bases not matched to a gene: 6. Per germline, CDR1 SQVTM and CDR2 ANQGSEA. The chain's CDR3 is CSVGQGRGETQYF. The CDR3 DNA sequence: TGCAGCGTTGGACAGGGAAGGGGAGAGACCCAGTACTTC.

The rearrangement uses TRBV28 and TRBJ2-1; 7 nucleotides line up with TRBD2. Unmatched junction bases numbered 7, after V lost 2 bases and J lost 15 bases. Germline V gives CDR1 MDHEN, CDR2 SYDVKM. This CDR3 is built from 12 residues. The CDR3 DNA reads TGTGCCAGCAGTTTAGGCGGGAGAGTTCCGTTCTTC. It codes for CASSLGGRVPFF.

This clone occurred once. The chain has TRBV6-6 and TRBJ2-3, with D tentatively TRBD2 (5 bases). CDR3 length equals 16 residues. V lost 5 bases and J 0 bases, leaving 15 bases between the germline ends. CDR1 MNHNY and CDR2 SVGAGI come from the germline V gene (reference sequence). CDR3: CASSPRTELSTDTQYF. The CDR3 nucleotides are TGTGCCAGCAGTCCTCGGACTGAACTAAGCACAGATACGCAGTATTTT.

This chain links TRBV7-8 with TRBJ2-2, with 15 positions matching TRBD2. The CDR3 has 18 amino acids. Germline trimming cut 6 bases from V and 0 bases from J; bases unmatched to any gene: 5. Germline V gives CDR1 SGHVS, CDR2 FQNEAQ. The CDR3 DNA is TGTGCCAGCAGGCAGGGACTAGCGGGGGGCGCGAACACCGGGGAGCTGTTTTTT. Its translation is CASRQGLAGGANTGELFF. The full variable domain, in which reference TRBV7-8 and TRBJ2-2 provide the parts outside the CDR3, is GAGVSQSPRYKVAKRGQDVALRCDPISGHVSLFWYQQALGQGPEFLTYFQNEAQLDKSGLPSDRFFAERPEGSVSTLKIQRTQQEDSAVYLCASRQGLAGGANTGELFFGEGSRLTVL.

This clone showed up just a few times. V gene TRBV25-1 combines with J gene TRBJ2-3, with 7 bases aligning to TRBD2. The V gene's germline CDR1 is MGHDK and CDR2 SYGVNS. The CDR3 is 13 amino acids. The J segment lost 6 bases and the V segment lost 3 bases, leaving 3 bases of the junction unmatched. CDR3 sequence (DNA): TGTGCCAGCAGTGAGGGAGGGATCGATACGCAGTATTTT. Its translation is CASSEGGIDTQYF.

The chain combines TRBV14 with TRBJ2-3; 7 nucleotides line up with TRBD2. Germline CDR1 is SGHDN and CDR2 is FVKESK. CDR3 length: 13 amino acids. V lost 1 base and J lost 8; bases outside the gene matches: 3. CDR3 nucleotides: TGTGCCAGCAGCCAAGGCCCGGGGGGTACGCAGTATTTT. Translating it yields CASSQGPGGTQYF.

The V call is TRBV7-3, the J call TRBJ1-2; D is perhaps TRBD1 (6 bases). The CDR3 contains 13 residues. V shed 6 bases and J shed 2 bases, with 10 bases lying between them. In germline, CDR1 is SGHTA, CDR2 FQGTGA. The CDR3 nucleotides read TGTGCCAGCAGTCATGACAGGAACTATGGCTACACCTTC. It translates to CASSHDRNYGYTF.

The chain joins TRBV7-2 to TRBJ2-2, with 7 bases aligning to TRBD2. CDR1 is SGHTA and CDR2 is FQGNSA in the germline V gene. This CDR3 contains 17 residues. The V segment lost 6 bases and the J segment 0 bases; nucleotides outside the gene matches: 10. The CDR3 DNA is TGTGCCAGCAGTTTGAACCGTGGGGGGGCGAACACCGGGGAGCTGTTTTTT. Protein: CASSLNRGGANTGELFF. Using reference TRBV7-2 and TRBJ2-2 for the parts outside the CDR3, the full variable domain is GAGVSQSPSNKVTEKGKDVELRCDPISGHTALYWYRQSLGQGLEFLIYFQGNSAPDKSGLPSDRFSAERTGGSVSTLTIQRTQQEDSAVYLCASSLNRGGANTGELFFGEGSRLTVL.

The chain uses TRBV6-1 and TRBJ2-7; 7 nucleotides match TRBD2. V lost 1 base to trimming and J lost 2 bases; unmatched junction nucleotides: 5. Germline V lookup: CDR1 MNHNS, CDR2 SASEGT. The CDR3 covers 15 residues. The CDR3 DNA follows: TGTGCCAGCAGTGAAGAATGGGGAGGGCCCTACGAGCAGTACTTC. Its protein is CASSEEWGGPYEQYF.